This is a list of T cell receptor beta chains from one sample in a study of T cells in Graves' hyperthyroidism and ophthalmopathy. MiXCR, run by TCRdb on the multiplex PCR reads, gives a single entry per CDR3 protein. In the table there are about half a million distinct CDR3 sequences, 20% to 25% of which are singletons. Sequencing input: blood. These receptors all stem from a woman in her seventies with Graves' ophthalmopathy. Each CDR3 is given with its conserved first and last residue. A D gene is named only where the DNA matches it firmly. For some rows the clone size is stated as once, few or many, or as a class when expanded; others skip it.

V	J	size	D	DNA	CDR3
TRBV5-1	TRBJ2-1	few	TRBD1	TGCGCCAGCAGCTTGGACAGGGGTCAGGATGAGCAGTTCTTC	CASSLDRGQDEQFF
TRBV9	TRBJ2-2	few	TRBD2	TGTGCCAGCAGCGCCGGGGCGGGAGGCGTAGGGGGCACCGGGGAGCTGTTTTTT	CASSAGAGGVGGTGELFF
TRBV7-2	TRBJ2-5	NA	NA	TGTGCCAGCAGCGTCCCCGGGACAGAGACCCAGTACTTC	CASSVPGTETQYF
TRBV12-3/TRBV12-4	TRBJ1-2	NA	NA	TGTGCCAGCAGTAACACGACGGGAGGGTTCAATGGCTACACCTTC	CASSNTTGGFNGYTF
TRBV3-1	TRBJ1-1	few	TRBD1	TGTGCCAGCAGTCCCGGGACAGGGGTTAGGAACACTGAAGCTTTCTTT	CASSPGTGVRNTEAFF
TRBV2	TRBJ2-1	many	TRBD2	TGTGCCAGCAGTGAGCGGGGGGCGGGGTACAATGAGCAGTTCTTC	CASSERGAGYNEQFF
TRBV7-2	TRBJ2-3	once	NA	TGTGCCAGCAGCCAAGAAAAGTCAAACACAGATACGCAGTATTTT	CASSQEKSNTDTQYF
TRBV20-1	TRBJ2-1	few	TRBD2	TGCAGTGCTACTAGCGGACCAAGCAATGAGCAGTTCTTC	CSATSGPSNEQFF
TRBV7-6	TRBJ2-1	few	TRBD1	TGTGCCAGCAGCTTAGGACAGGGGATAAACAATGAGCAGTTCTTC	CASSLGQGINNEQFF
TRBV6-5	TRBJ1-6	NA	TRBD1	TGTGCCAGCAGTTCCGGGACAGGGGCCGCACCCCTCCACTTT	CASSSGTGAAPLHF
TRBV10-2	TRBJ2-2	few	NA	TGCGCCAGCTCCCTGGGGAGCGGGCCTTCGAACACCGGGGAGCTGTTTTTT	CASSLGSGPSNTGELFF
TRBV30	TRBJ1-2	NA	NA	TGTGCCTGGAGAACCACAGATCATAACTATGGCTACACCTTC	CAWRTTDHNYGYTF
TRBV5-4	TRBJ2-5	few	TRBD1	TGTGCCAGCAGCGTTGGACAGGCCCAAGAGACCCAGTACTTC	CASSVGQAQETQYF
TRBV30	TRBJ1-3	NA	NA	TGTGCCTGGAGTATGGGGGCAGGAAACACCATATATTTT	CAWSMGAGNTIYF
TRBV3-1	TRBJ2-1	many	TRBD2	TGTGCCAGCAGCCGCGGACTAGCAGGTGGTGAGCAGTTCTTC	CASSRGLAGGEQFF
TRBV30	TRBJ2-3	NA	NA	TGTGCGCTGGCTGTACCAGATACGCAGTATTTT	CALAVPDTQYF
TRBV12-3/TRBV12-4	TRBJ2-5	NA	TRBD2	TGTGCCAGCAGTTTCGGGACTAGCGGGAGAGGAGAGACCCAGTACTTC	CASSFGTSGRGETQYF
TRBV28	TRBJ1-1	many	NA	TGTGCCAGCAGGGCCAACACTGAAGCTTTCTTT	CASRANTEAFF
TRBV19	TRBJ2-1	NA	TRBD1	TGTGCCAGTCAGGGGGCAACCTACAATGAGCAGTTCTTC	CASQGATYNEQFF
TRBV24-1	TRBJ2-3	NA	TRBD1	TGTGCCACCAGGGCTTCCGGACAGGGGACTAGCACAGATACGCAGTATTTT	CATRASGQGTSTDTQYF
TRBV10-3	TRBJ2-7	few	NA	TGTGCCATCAGTGACCCCAGCGGTAGCTCCTACGAGCAGTACTTC	CAISDPSGSSYEQYF
TRBV5-1	TRBJ2-3	few	TRBD2	TGCGCCAGCGCTCCCCCGGGGGGAGATACGCAGTATTTT	CASAPPGGDTQYF
TRBV5-1	TRBJ2-1	few	NA	TGCGCCAGCAGCTTGACTCGGCCCTACAATGAGCAGTTCTTC	CASSLTRPYNEQFF
TRBV10-3	TRBJ2-7	NA	NA	TGTGCCATCAGTGAGTCTGTGGGTGGCGAGCAGTACTTC	CAISESVGGEQYF
TRBV30	TRBJ1-4	NA	TRBD1	TGTGCCTGTAACGGACAGGGGGGGACAGAAAAACTGTTTTTT	CACNGQGGTEKLFF
TRBV10-3	TRBJ1-6	NA	NA	TGTGCCATCAAAAGTTATAATTCACCCCTCCACTTT	CAIKSYNSPLHF
TRBV9	TRBJ1-1	few	TRBD1	TGTGCCAGCAGCCCTCAGACAGGGGAGACTGAAGCTTTCTTT	CASSPQTGETEAFF
TRBV27	TRBJ2-3	NA	TRBD2	TGTGCCAGCACCCGGTGGGTGGGACTAGCGGCCGGTACGCAGTATTTT	CASTRWVGLAAGTQYF
TRBV9	TRBJ2-1	few	TRBD1	TGTGCCAGCAGCACCGGACAGGGTATCGATGAGCAGTTCTTC	CASSTGQGIDEQFF
TRBV6-2/TRBV6-3	TRBJ2-7	many	NA	TGTGCCAGCAGTTACTCGGCAGGGTCCTACGAGCAGTACTTC	CASSYSAGSYEQYF
TRBV7-3	TRBJ2-5	NA	TRBD2	TGTGCCAGCAGCAGGGGACTAGCGGGAGCTGAGACCCAGTACTTC	CASSRGLAGAETQYF
TRBV5-1	TRBJ2-1	few	NA	TGCGCCAGCAGCTTGGATCCCCGTGGCGATGAGCAGTTCTTC	CASSLDPRGDEQFF
TRBV9	TRBJ2-3	NA	NA	TGTGCCAGCAGCGTACAAGGTGATACGCAGTATTTT	CASSVQGDTQYF
TRBV2	TRBJ2-3	few	TRBD2	TGTGCCAGTATGACTAGCAGCAACACAGATACGCAGTATTTT	CASMTSSNTDTQYF
TRBV4-3	TRBJ1-6	NA	NA	TGCGCCAGCAGCCAAGATGGTGGTTCTCGGGGTTCACCCCTCCACTTT	CASSQDGGSRGSPLHF
TRBV12-3/TRBV12-4	TRBJ2-6	NA	NA	TGTGCCAGCAGTTTGATGGGGGGCCCTGGGGCCAACGTCCTGACTTTC	CASSLMGGPGANVLTF
TRBV30	TRBJ1-1	few	NA	TGTGCCTGGAGTGGGGGATCCGAAGCTTTCTTT	CAWSGGSEAFF
TRBV7-9	TRBJ2-1	NA	TRBD2	TGTGCCAGCAGCTGGGGAATTGGGACTAGCAATGAGCAGTTCTTC	CASSWGIGTSNEQFF
TRBV7-9	TRBJ2-6	NA	TRBD1	TGTGCCAGCAGCAGGGACAGCTCTGGGGCCAACGTCCTGACTTTC	CASSRDSSGANVLTF
TRBV6-1	TRBJ2-2	many	NA	TGTGCCAGCAGGCAAGGGGGCGGGGAGCTGTTTTTT	CASRQGGGELFF
TRBV6-4	TRBJ2-1	many	TRBD2	TGTGCCAGCAGCCTTGGGACTAGCGGAGAGTCTTACAATGAGCAGTTCTTC	CASSLGTSGESYNEQFF
TRBV18	TRBJ2-5	NA	TRBD1	TGTGCCAGCTCACCACCGAGGACAGGGAGGGAGACCCAGTACTTC	CASSPPRTGRETQYF
TRBV12-3/TRBV12-4	TRBJ2-7	NA	NA	TGTGCCAGCAGCTCCATCAAGGGTTTAGGCTACGAGCAGTACTTC	CASSSIKGLGYEQYF
TRBV7-2	TRBJ2-3	NA	NA	TGTGCCAGCAGCTTTTTAGTCCGGACAGATACGCAGTATTTT	CASSFLVRTDTQYF
TRBV28	TRBJ2-5	NA	TRBD2	TGTGCCAGCAGTTCACCCGGGACTAGCGGGAGTAGGTACTTC	CASSSPGTSGSRYF
TRBV15	TRBJ1-2	few	NA	TGTGCCACCAGCTTCCCGAGGGGTTATGGCTACACCTTC	CATSFPRGYGYTF
TRBV9	TRBJ1-2	NA	TRBD1	TGTGCCAGCAGCGCCGGGACAGTTCTTTCCTATGGCTACACCTTC	CASSAGTVLSYGYTF